These T cell receptor beta chains were read from a single sample in a study of T cell responses to AZD1222 COVID-19 vaccine. The method was immunoSEQ multiplex PCR; TCRdb's version includes in-frame clones alone and lacks a portion of them. The sample carries around 100,000 clones, roughly nine tenths recorded once. The sample consisted of peripheral blood, taken on day 0 of AZD1222 vaccination. These receptors all come from an adult in good health. CDR3s include the opening cysteine and the closing phenylalanine or tryptophan. D genes are given only for firm matches.

J: TRBJ2-2
V: TRBV5-6
D: TRBD1
DNA: TGTGCCAGCAGCTTGGCGGGCAGGGGGCCATCGAACACCGGGGAGCTGTTTTTT
CDR3: CASSLAGRGPSNTGELFF

J: TRBJ2-7
V: TRBV7-6
D: -
DNA: TGTGCCAGCAGCTTAGAGGTGGCGGGACAAAGCTCCTACGAGCAGTACTTC
CDR3: CASSLEVAGQSSYEQYF

J: TRBJ1-1
V: TRBV27
D: TRBD1
DNA: TGTGCCAGCAGTTTATACCAGGGGGGTGGCACTGAAGCTTTCTTT
CDR3: CASSLYQGGGTEAFF

J: TRBJ2-7
V: TRBV11-2
D: -
DNA: TGTGCCAGCACCCTTAGGACGCCTGCCTACGAGCAGTACTTC
CDR3: CASTLRTPAYEQYF

J: TRBJ1-6
V: TRBV5-4
D: -
DNA: TGTGCCAGCAGCCTAGGTAGCTCACCCCTCCACTTT
CDR3: CASSLGSSPLHF

J: TRBJ1-1
V: TRBV18
D: TRBD1
DNA: TGTGCCAGCTCATCCGGGACAGAATTGGCTTTCTTT
CDR3: CASSSGTELAFF

J: TRBJ1-2
V: TRBV5-4
D: TRBD1
DNA: TGTGCCAGCAGCTTGCCGACACAGGGGGACTATGGCTACACCTTC
CDR3: CASSLPTQGDYGYTF

J: TRBJ1-1
V: TRBV7-3
D: TRBD1
DNA: TGTGCCAGCAGCCAAGACAGGGCAAATGAAGCTTTCTTT
CDR3: CASSQDRANEAFF

J: TRBJ2-3
V: TRBV6-5
D: -
DNA: TGTGCCAGCAAGGAGCCAGTTCATAGCACAGATACGCAGTATTTT
CDR3: CASKEPVHSTDTQYF

J: TRBJ1-1
V: TRBV10-3
D: TRBD1
DNA: TGTGCCATCAGCGGACAGGGGGTGACTGAAGCTTTCTTT
CDR3: CAISGQGVTEAFF

J: TRBJ1-2
V: TRBV27
D: -
DNA: TGTGCCAGCAGGACACAACAGGGACCCTATGGCTACACCTTC
CDR3: CASRTQQGPYGYTF

J: TRBJ1-3
V: TRBV29-1
D: -
DNA: TGCAGCGGATACGAAACGACTGGAAACACCATATATTTT
CDR3: CSGYETTGNTIYF

J: TRBJ1-6
V: TRBV11-2
D: -
DNA: TGTGCCAGCAGCTTAGGGGACACGGGTTCACCCCTCCACTTT
CDR3: CASSLGDTGSPLHF

J: TRBJ1-5
V: TRBV28
D: -
DNA: TGTGCCAGCAGCCTAAGGACAGTAGGACATCAGCCCCAGCATTTT
CDR3: CASSLRTVGHQPQHF

J: TRBJ2-3
V: TRBV7-9
D: -
DNA: TGTGCCAGCAGCTCCTATACCGGGGGGCAGTCAGATACGCAGTATTTT
CDR3: CASSSYTGGQSDTQYF

J: TRBJ2-5
V: TRBV9
D: -
DNA: TGTGCCAGCAGCGGAACAGGTACGGGAGAGACCCAGTACTTC
CDR3: CASSGTGTGETQYF

J: TRBJ2-3
V: TRBV11-1
D: TRBD1
DNA: TGTGCCAGCAGCATAGGGACAGTGTCCACAGATACGCAGTATTTT
CDR3: CASSIGTVSTDTQYF

J: TRBJ2-7
V: TRBV6-5
D: TRBD1
DNA: TGTGCCAGCAGGCCGGGACAGGGGTACGAGCAGTACTTC
CDR3: CASRPGQGYEQYF

J: TRBJ2-1
V: TRBV11-2
D: -
DNA: TGTGCCAGCAGCTTAGAAGGGGGGGTAGGCTCCTACAATGAGCAGTTCTTC
CDR3: CASSLEGGVGSYNEQFF

J: TRBJ1-4
V: TRBV12-3/TRBV12-4
D: -
DNA: TGTGCCAGCACTTCCTCGGCGAATGAAAAACTGTTTTTT
CDR3: CASTSSANEKLFF

J: TRBJ1-2
V: TRBV3-1/TRBV3-2
D: -
DNA: TGTGCCAGCAGCCAAGATTCTGGGGGCTGGTATGGCTACACCTTC
CDR3: CASSQDSGGWYGYTF

J: TRBJ2-7
V: TRBV27
D: -
DNA: TGTGCCAGCGGAGAGGGGTGGACCTACGAGCAGTACTTC
CDR3: CASGEGWTYEQYF

J: TRBJ1-2
V: TRBV25-1
D: -
DNA: TGTGCCAGCACCGGAGCCCCCAGAGGCGGATATGGCTACACCTTC
CDR3: CASTGAPRGGYGYTF

J: TRBJ2-7
V: TRBV6-5
D: TRBD1
DNA: TGTGCCAGCAGGGGGACAGCATTCTACGAGCAGTACTTC
CDR3: CASRGTAFYEQYF

J: TRBJ2-5
V: TRBV30
D: -
DNA: TGTGCCTGGAGTGTATCGGGGCCGGAGACCCAGTACTTC
CDR3: CAWSVSGPETQYF

J: TRBJ1-6
V: TRBV7-9
D: TRBD1
DNA: TGTGCCAGCAGTTCATCCGGGACAGGGGATCCACCCCTCCACTTT
CDR3: CASSSSGTGDPPLHF

J: TRBJ1-1
V: TRBV7-9
D: -
DNA: TGTGCCAGCAGAGCTTACGTGGAATTAACTGAAGCTTTCTTT
CDR3: CASRAYVELTEAFF

J: TRBJ2-7
V: TRBV4-1
D: TRBD2
DNA: TGCGCCAGCAGCCAAGGGCAGGGGCGGGGGGCCTACGGGCAGTACTTC
CDR3: CASSQGQGRGAYGQYF

J: TRBJ2-3
V: TRBV14
D: TRBD2
DNA: TGTGCCAGCAACGCAAGGCAGGGAGGGGATACGCAGTATTTT
CDR3: CASNARQGGDTQYF

J: TRBJ1-3
V: TRBV19
D: -
DNA: TGTGCCACCTCATCTAGCTCTGGAAACACCATATATTTT
CDR3: CATSSSSGNTIYF

J: TRBJ2-2
V: TRBV3-1/TRBV3-2
D: TRBD2
DNA: TGTGCCAGCAGCCAAGTCGGAGGTTCTAGCGGGGTAACCGGGGAGCTGTTTTTT
CDR3: CASSQVGGSSGVTGELFF

J: TRBJ1-6
V: TRBV6-5
D: -
DNA: TGTGCCACAACGGGCGCATATAATTCACCCCTCCACTTT
CDR3: CATTGAYNSPLHF

J: TRBJ1-1
V: TRBV2
D: -
DNA: TGTGCCAGCAGGGGCGTTCAGGGAACTGAAGCTTTCTTT
CDR3: CASRGVQGTEAFF

J: TRBJ1-1
V: TRBV15
D: -
DNA: TGTGCCACCAGGGGGACCCCCCCTGAAGCTTTCTTT
CDR3: CATRGTPPEAFF

J: TRBJ1-1
V: TRBV11-2
D: -
DNA: TGTGCCAGCAGCTTATCCGGGCGGACTGAAGCTTTCTTT
CDR3: CASSLSGRTEAFF

J: TRBJ2-7
V: TRBV5-4
D: -
DNA: TGTGCCAGCAGCTTGTTCGTAGAATTGGGCGAGCAGTACTTC
CDR3: CASSLFVELGEQYF